This entry features one T cell receptor (beta chain) sequence. The data were obtained in a study of blood T cell repertoires in COVID-19. Looking at the study overall: Acute and convalescent COVID-19 specimens originated in the United States, Italy and Spain.

Clones were sequenced by immunoSEQ multiplex PCR, and TCRdb holds only the in-frame ones, with some missing. This table holds 200,000 to 250,000 clones, 84% found once. With 1 base removed from V and 3 bases from J, the gap between germline ends came to 12 bases. The CDR3 consists of 15 residues. Looked up from germline, CDR1 is SGHDN and CDR2 is FVKESK. The gene calls are TRBV14 and TRBJ1-2; unclear D gene. The sequence derives from a woman aged 35 to 49 who had recovered from COVID-19. Sequences were obtained from PBMCs or T cells enriched from blood (not recorded which). The CDR3 DNA follows: TGTGCCAGCAGCCAAGGGCCCCCGAGGCACTATGGCTACACCTTC. Encoded protein: CASSQGPPRHYGYTF.